This TCR beta chain was sequenced in a study of CD8+CD57+ T cells in acquired aplastic anemia. Study as a whole: 3 to 3.5 ug was the average amount of DNA from sorted CD4+ and CD8+ cells.

Regarding the study as a whole: Researchers report that twenty-nine CD8+ CDR3 sequences appeared in both patients and controls.

This clonotype was counted once. Its specificity is unknown. Both TCR beta VDJ combination and CDR3 sequence profiling were carried out. Genomic DNA was the template for this profiling. TCRdb analysed the reads with MiXCR anew, one entry per CDR3 protein. The data show approximately 130,000 distinct CDR3 sequences, with under 65% seen just once and about 31% held by the top ten. The CDR3 is made up of 18 amino acids. Germline V gene data show CDR1 as SGHAT and CDR2 as FQNNGV. V dropped 4 bases and J dropped 1; count of bases not matched to a gene: 13. In patients chosen for sequencing, flow cytometry had shown CD8+CD57+ cell expansion. The patients, all of them, had severe acquired aplastic anemia.

V and J are TRBV11-2 and TRBJ1-5, with 7 bases lining up with TRBD1. The TCR was taken from a human donor with aplastic anemia. Sequencing was performed on sorted CD4+, CD8+, or CD8+CD57+ T cells (not recorded which) from PBMCs. The CDR3 protein is CASSSTEGQVWSNQPQHF. In nucleotides, the CDR3 is TGTGCCAGCAGCTCGACGGAAGGACAGGTATGGAGCAATCAGCCCCAGCATTTT.